This TCR beta chain was identified in a study of T cell responses to AZD1222 COVID-19 vaccine. Points from the study as a whole: Repertoires in all cases were sampled only once the peak T cell response had passed. Spike-wide vaccine-associated CD4 TCRs dominated at 160-218 and 743-854.

Sequencing was performed with immunoSEQ multiplex PCR; in TCRdb, only in-frame clones are kept and a portion is missing. This table has around 170,000 clones, roughly 90% appearing once. Germline V gene sequence: CDR1 SGHTA, CDR2 FQGNSA. This CDR3 contains 13 residues. V was cut by 0 bases and J by 0 bases, with 2 bases left in between. This clone was seen a handful of times. Its target is not known. Other DNA variants within this sample encode the same CDR3. Sequencing used peripheral blood, obtained on day 0 of AZD1222 vaccination. This clonotype originated in an adult in good health. J is TRBJ1-1 and V is TRBV7-2; D remains unclear. Here the CDR3 DNA reads TGTGCCAGCAGCTTAGCCCTGAACACTGAAGCTTTCTTT. It is translated as CASSLALNTEAFF.